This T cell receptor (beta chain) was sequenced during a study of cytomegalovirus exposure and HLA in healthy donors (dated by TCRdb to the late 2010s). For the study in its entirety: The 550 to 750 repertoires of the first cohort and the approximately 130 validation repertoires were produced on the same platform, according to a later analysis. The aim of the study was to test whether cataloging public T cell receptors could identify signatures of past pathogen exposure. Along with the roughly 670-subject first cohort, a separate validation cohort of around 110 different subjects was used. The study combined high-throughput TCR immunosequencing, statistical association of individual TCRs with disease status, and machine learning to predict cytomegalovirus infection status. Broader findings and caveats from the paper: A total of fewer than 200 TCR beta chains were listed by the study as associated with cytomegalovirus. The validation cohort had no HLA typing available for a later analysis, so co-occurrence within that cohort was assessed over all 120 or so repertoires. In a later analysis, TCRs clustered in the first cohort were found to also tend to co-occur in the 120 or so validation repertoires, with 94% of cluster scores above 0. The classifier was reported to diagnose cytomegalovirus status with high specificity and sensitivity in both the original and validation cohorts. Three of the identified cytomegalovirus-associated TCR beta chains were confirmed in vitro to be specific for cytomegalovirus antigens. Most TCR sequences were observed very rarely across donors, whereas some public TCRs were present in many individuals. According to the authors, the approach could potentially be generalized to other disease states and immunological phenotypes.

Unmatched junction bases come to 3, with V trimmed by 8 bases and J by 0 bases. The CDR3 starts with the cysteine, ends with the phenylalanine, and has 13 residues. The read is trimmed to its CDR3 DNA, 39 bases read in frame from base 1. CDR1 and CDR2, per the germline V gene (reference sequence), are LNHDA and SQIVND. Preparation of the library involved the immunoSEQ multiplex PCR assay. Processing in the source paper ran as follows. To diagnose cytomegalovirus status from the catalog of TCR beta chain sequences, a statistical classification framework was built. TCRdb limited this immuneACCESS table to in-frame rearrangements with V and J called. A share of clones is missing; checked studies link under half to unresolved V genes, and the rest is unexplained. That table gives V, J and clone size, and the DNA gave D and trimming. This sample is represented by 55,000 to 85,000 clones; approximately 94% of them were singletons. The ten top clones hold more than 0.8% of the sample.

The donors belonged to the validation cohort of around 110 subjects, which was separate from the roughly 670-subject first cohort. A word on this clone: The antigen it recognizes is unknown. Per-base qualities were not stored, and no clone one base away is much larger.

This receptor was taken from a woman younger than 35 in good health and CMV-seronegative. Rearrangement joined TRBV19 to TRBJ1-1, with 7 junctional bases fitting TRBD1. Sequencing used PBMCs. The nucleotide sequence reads TGTGCCAGTGTGGGACAGTTGAACACTGAAGCTTTCTTT. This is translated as CASVGQLNTEAFF.